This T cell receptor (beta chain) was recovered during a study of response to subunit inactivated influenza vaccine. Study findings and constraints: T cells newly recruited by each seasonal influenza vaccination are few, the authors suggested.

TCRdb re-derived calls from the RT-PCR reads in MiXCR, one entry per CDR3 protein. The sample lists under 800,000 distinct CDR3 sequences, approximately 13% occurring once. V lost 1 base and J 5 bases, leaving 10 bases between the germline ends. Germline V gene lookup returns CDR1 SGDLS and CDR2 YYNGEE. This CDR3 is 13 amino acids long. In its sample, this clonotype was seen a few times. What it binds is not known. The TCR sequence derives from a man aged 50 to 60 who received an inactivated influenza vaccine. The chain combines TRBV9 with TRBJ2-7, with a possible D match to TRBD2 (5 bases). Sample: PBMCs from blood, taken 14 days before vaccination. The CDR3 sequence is CASSVYLRDEQYF. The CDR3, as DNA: TGTGCCAGCAGCGTATACCTGAGGGACGAGCAGTACTTC.